This T cell receptor beta chain was captured by sequencing in a study of T-cell reconstitution after alpha-beta-depleted transplantation in children. General study results and limits: TCRbeta diversity was high at day 60 in some patients (a result of surviving recipient T cells and thymic progenitors). T-cell numbers and diversity, one year after transplant, stemmed largely from T cells that were newly produced.

Library preparation (for TCRbeta) was performed with unique molecular identifiers. TCRdb fed the PCR reads into MiXCR, producing one record per CDR3 protein. The sample comprises about 580,000 distinct CDR3 sequences, over 25% of which are singletons, and 30% to 45% rests with the top ten. A remark on this clonotype: Its cognate antigen is unknown.

This CDR3 comprises 12 residues. V lost 4 bases, J lost 7 bases, and 9 bases lay in between. Per the germline V gene, CDR1 is MNHEY and CDR2 is SMNVEV (reference sequence). The rearrangement joins TRBV27 to TRBJ2-3; a possible D gene is TRBD1 (6 bases). Sequencing was performed on PBMCs, taken before TCRalphabeta/CD19-depleted stem cell transplant. The sequence came from a boy younger than two with Wiskott-Aldrich syndrome, due to receive a stem cell transplant. The CDR3 DNA reads TGTGCCAGCAGTTCAGACAGGAATACGCAGTATTTT. Its protein is CASSSDRNTQYF.